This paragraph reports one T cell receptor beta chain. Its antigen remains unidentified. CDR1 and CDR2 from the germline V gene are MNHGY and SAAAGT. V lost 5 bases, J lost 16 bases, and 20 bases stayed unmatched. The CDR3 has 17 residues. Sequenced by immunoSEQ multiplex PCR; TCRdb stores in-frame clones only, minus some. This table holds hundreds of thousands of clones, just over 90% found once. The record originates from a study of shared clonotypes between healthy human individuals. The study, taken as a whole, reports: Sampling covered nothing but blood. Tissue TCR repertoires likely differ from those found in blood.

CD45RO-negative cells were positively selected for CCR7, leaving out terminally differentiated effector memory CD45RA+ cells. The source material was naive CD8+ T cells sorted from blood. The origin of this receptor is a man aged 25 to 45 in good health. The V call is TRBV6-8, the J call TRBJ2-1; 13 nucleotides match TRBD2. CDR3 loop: CASSPQETSGRRMGGFF. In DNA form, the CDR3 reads TGTGCCAGCAGTCCCCAGGAGACTAGCGGGAGGAGGATGGGTGGCTTCTTC.